These 12 T cell receptor beta chains originate from one sample sequenced in a study of blood T cells in healthy people across ages. Alongside a J-beta primer mix, a sample-barcoded 5' primer served in a second PCR lasting about 7 to 12 cycles. TCRdb re-derived calls from the 5' RACE reads in MiXCR, one entry per CDR3 protein. The table includes 750,000 to 850,000 distinct CDR3 sequences, approximately 25% detected once. The sample was also reused in another study, on T cells of mothers and their children.

Source material: blood. The receptors shown here come from a boy younger than 18 in good health.

The chain combines TRBV6-5 with TRBJ2-1; 7 bases are a match to TRBD1. With 2 bases clipped from V and 6 bases from J, the junction kept 4 bases outside the gene matches. Germline V gene lookup returns CDR1 MNHEY and CDR2 SVGAGI. CDR3 length equals 14 residues. This CDR3 is CASSYDREFNEQFF. The CDR3 DNA is TGTGCCAGCAGTTACGACAGGGAGTTCAATGAGCAGTTCTTC.

This clonotype was found a few times. This chain connects TRBV11-3 to TRBJ1-4; D not certain. Germline lookup yields CDR1 SGHNT and CDR2 YENEEA. The CDR3 covers 17 residues. V lost 0 bases and J lost 7, with 18 bases in between. CDR3 amino acids: CASSLDPRATAFEKLFF. CDR3 nucleotides: TGTGCCAGCAGCTTAGATCCTAGGGCGACGGCCTTTGAAAAACTGTTTTTT.

The rearrangement uses TRBV29-1 and TRBJ2-7; no firm D call. This CDR3 comprises 14 residues. Germline V CDR1 and CDR2: SQVTM, ANQGSEA. Between the trimmed V and J ends, which lost 0 bases and 0 bases, there was a span of 9 bases. The CDR3 spells CSVEDPKSSYEQYF. In DNA form, the CDR3 reads TGCAGCGTTGAAGATCCCAAGAGCTCCTACGAGCAGTACTTC.

This sequence joins TRBV30 and TRBJ1-1; 7 bases map to TRBD1. Germline V gene sequence: CDR1 GTSNPN, CDR2 SVGIG (reference sequence). Trimming removed 4 bases from V and 5 bases from J; junction bases left unmatched: 10. This CDR3 has 14 residues. This chain's CDR3 is CAWTRGQVGTEAFF. The CDR3 bases are TGTGCCTGGACCCGAGGACAGGTGGGAACTGAAGCTTTCTTT.

V and J are TRBV5-6 and TRBJ2-5, with D possibly TRBD2 on 6 matching bases. Germline V gene lookup returns CDR1 SGHDT and CDR2 YYEEEE. V lost 4 bases and J 6 bases, leaving 10 bases between the germline ends. CDR3 length: 12 residues. CDR3 protein: CASSLAGKTQYF. CDR3 DNA sequence: TGTGCCAGCAGCCTGGCGGGGAAGACCCAGTACTTC.

In regard to this clonotype: One end of the junction fails to match germline, which may point to a read error. J is TRBJ2-6 and V is TRBV7-3; possibly TRBD1 or TRBD2 for D (5 bases each). The length of the CDR3 is 15 residues. The germline V gene has CDR1 SGHTA and CDR2 FQGTGA. CDR3 sequence reads: CASSLRVSGANVLTF. As DNA, the CDR3 is TGCGCCAGCAGCTTGAGGGTCTCTGGGGCCAACGTCCTGACCTTC.

This clonotype appeared a few times. The chain employs TRBV7-9 and TRBJ2-4, with D tentatively TRBD1 (6 bases). The CDR3 contains 13 residues. The V gene lost 1 base and the J gene lost 6 bases, with 7 bases spanning the gap. Germline V gives CDR1 SEHNR, CDR2 FQNEAQ (reference sequence). The CDR3 loop is CASSLVDRNIQYF. Written as DNA, the CDR3 is TGTGCCAGCAGCTTAGTGGACAGAAACATTCAGTACTTC.

The chain joins TRBV27 to TRBJ1-2; D unresolved. CDR3 length equals 16 residues. Germline lookup yields CDR1 MNHEY and CDR2 SMNVEV (reference sequence). V gave up 0 bases and J gave up 5 bases, with 16 bases separating them. The CDR3 region is CASSLSRPQRKYGYTF. CDR3 in DNA: TGTGCCAGCAGTTTATCGAGACCGCAGCGGAAGTATGGCTACACCTTC.

The V call is TRBV30, the J call TRBJ2-5; the D gene is possibly TRBD2 (5 bases). Germline V gene lookup returns CDR1 GTSNPN and CDR2 SVGIG (reference sequence). The CDR3 is 14 amino acids. Trimming took 3 bases from V and 5 from J, leaving 16 bases between them. The CDR3: CAWRSGTAPETQYF. DNA for the CDR3: TGTGCCTGGAGGAGCGGAACGGCGCCGGAGACCCAGTACTTC.

The chain combines TRBV19 with TRBJ1-1; D not resolved. Germline V gene data show CDR1 as LNHDA and CDR2 as SQIVND (reference sequence). The V gene lost 1 base and the J gene lost 2 bases, with 11 bases spanning the gap. The CDR3 loop spans 15 amino acids. The CDR3: CASSIGLPDNTEAFF. CDR3 DNA: TGTGCCAGTAGTATAGGGTTACCGGATAACACTGAAGCTTTCTTT.

There are a few counts of this clonotype. This rearrangement joins TRBV6-5 to TRBJ1-1; D is unclear. Germline CDR1 is MNHEY and CDR2 is SVGAGI. CDR3 length: 16 residues. The V and J ends lost 0 bases and 0 bases respectively, with 11 bases between them. The CDR3 region is CASSYSLSAMNTEAFF. DNA for the CDR3: TGTGCCAGCAGTTACTCATTGTCCGCCATGAACACTGAAGCTTTCTTT.

This rearrangement joins TRBV18 to TRBJ2-1; no clear D gene. V was shortened by 3 bases and J by 0 bases, with 6 bases between the two germline ends. Germline CDR1 reads KGHSH; CDR2 reads LQKENI. The CDR3 consists of 14 residues. CDR3 amino acids: CASSPQSSYNEQFF. As DNA, the CDR3 is TGTGCCAGCTCACCCCAGAGCTCCTACAATGAGCAGTTCTTC.